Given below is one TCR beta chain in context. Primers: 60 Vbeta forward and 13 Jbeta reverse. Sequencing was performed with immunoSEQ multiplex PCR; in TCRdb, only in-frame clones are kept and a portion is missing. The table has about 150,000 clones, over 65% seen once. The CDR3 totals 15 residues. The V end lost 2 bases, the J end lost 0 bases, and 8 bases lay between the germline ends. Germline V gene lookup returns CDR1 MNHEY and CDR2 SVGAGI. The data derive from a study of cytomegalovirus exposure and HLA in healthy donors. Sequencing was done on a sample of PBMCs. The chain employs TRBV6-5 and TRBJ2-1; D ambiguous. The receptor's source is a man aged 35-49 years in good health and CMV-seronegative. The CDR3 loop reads CASSYQVSSYNEQFF. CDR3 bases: TGTGCCAGCAGTTACCAGGTGAGCTCCTACAATGAGCAGTTCTTC.